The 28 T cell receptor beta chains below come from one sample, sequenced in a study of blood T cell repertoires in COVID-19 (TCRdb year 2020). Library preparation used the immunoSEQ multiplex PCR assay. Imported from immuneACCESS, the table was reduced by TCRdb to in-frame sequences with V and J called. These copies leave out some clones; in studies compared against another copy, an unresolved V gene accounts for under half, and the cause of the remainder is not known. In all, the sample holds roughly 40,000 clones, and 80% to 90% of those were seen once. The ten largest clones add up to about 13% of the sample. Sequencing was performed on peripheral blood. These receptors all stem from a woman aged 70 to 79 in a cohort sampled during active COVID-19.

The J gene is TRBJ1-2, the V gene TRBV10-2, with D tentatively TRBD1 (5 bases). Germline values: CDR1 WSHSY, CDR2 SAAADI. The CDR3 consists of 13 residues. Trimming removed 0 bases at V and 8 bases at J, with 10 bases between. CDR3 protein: CASSESGRGGYTF. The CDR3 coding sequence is TGCGCCAGCAGTGAGTCGGGGAGGGGCGGCTACACCTTC.

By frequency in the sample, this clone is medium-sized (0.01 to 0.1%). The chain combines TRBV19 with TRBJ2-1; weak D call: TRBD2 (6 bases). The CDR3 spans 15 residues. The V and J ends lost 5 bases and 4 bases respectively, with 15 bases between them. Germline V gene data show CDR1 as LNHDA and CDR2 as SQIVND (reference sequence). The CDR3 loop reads CASSPSGSVYNEQFF. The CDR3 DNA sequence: TGTGCCAGTAGTCCGTCCGGGAGTGTGTACAATGAGCAGTTCTTC.

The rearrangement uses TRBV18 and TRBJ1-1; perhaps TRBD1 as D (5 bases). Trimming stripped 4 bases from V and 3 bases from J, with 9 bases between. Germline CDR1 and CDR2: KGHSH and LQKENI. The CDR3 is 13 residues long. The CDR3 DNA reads TGTGCCAGCTCACATTCCAGGGACACTGAAGCTTTCTTT. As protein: CASSHSRDTEAFF.

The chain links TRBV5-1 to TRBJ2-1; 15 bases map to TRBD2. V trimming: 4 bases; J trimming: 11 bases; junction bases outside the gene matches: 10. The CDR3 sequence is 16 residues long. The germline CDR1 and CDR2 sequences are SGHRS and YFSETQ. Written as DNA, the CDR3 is TGCGCCAGCAGCATGGGGACTAGCGGGAGGACGATAAAGCAGTTCTTC. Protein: CASSMGTSGRTIKQFF.

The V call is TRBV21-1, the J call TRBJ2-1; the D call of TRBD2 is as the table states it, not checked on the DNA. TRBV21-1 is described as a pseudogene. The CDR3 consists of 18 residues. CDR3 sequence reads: CASGKRTSGRSSYNEQFF. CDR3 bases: TGTGCCAGCGGAAAAAGGACTAGCGGGAGGAGCTCCTACAATGAGCAGTTCTTC.

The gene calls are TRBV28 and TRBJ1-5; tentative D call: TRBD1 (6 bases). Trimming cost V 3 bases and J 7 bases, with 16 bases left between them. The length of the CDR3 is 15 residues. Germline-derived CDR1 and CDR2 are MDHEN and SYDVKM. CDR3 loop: CASSFGGGNYQPQHF. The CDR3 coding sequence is TGTGCCAGCAGTTTTGGGGGGGGCAATTACCAGCCCCAGCATTTT. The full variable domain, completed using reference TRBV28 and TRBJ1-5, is DVKVTQSSRYLVKRTGEKVFLECVQDMDHENMFWYRQDPGLGLRLIYFSYDVKMKEKGDIPEGYSVSREKKERFSLILESASTNQTSMYLCASSFGGGNYQPQHFGDGTRLSIL.

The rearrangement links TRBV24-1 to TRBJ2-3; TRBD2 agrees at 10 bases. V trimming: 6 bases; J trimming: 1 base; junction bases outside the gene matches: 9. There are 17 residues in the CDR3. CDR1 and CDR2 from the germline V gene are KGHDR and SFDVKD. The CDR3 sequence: CATSWDSGRYGTDTQYF. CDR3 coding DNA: TGTGCCACCAGTTGGGATAGCGGGAGGTATGGCACAGATACGCAGTATTTT.

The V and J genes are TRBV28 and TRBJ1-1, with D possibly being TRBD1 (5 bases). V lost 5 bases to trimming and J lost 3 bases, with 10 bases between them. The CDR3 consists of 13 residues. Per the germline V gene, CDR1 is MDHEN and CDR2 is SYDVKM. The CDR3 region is CASSLKGYTEAFF. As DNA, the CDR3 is TGTGCCAGCAGTCTAAAGGGGTACACTGAAGCTTTCTTT.

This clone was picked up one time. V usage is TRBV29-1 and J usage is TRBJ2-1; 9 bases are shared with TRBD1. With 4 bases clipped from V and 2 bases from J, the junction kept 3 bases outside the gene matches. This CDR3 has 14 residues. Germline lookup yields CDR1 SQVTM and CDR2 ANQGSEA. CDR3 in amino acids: CSVAQGAPYNEQFF. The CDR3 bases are TGCAGCGTTGCACAGGGGGCGCCCTACAATGAGCAGTTCTTC.

For the CDR3, the DNA is TGTGCCAGCAGTTTCACCGGGGGTAGCGGCGAGCAGTACTTC. This translates into CASSFTGGSGEQYF. This chain connects TRBV27 to TRBJ2-7, with TRBD2 as a possible D gene (6 bases). Trimming took off 3 bases at V and 6 bases at J, with 15 bases between the two ends. Looked up from germline, CDR1 is MNHEY and CDR2 is SMNVEV (reference sequence). The CDR3 loop spans 14 amino acids.

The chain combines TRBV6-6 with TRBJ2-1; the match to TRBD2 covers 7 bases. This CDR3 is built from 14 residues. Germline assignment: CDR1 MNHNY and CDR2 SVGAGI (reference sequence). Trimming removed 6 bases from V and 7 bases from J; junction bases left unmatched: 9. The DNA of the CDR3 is TGTGCCAGCAGCTCCCGGACTAGTGTGAATGAGCAGTTCTTC. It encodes CASSSRTSVNEQFF.

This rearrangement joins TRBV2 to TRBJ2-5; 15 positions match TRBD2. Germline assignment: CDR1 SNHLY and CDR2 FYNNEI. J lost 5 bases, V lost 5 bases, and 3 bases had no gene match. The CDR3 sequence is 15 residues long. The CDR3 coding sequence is TGTGCCAGCAGTCGGACTAGCGGGAGGGGGGAGACCCAGTACTTC. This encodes CASSRTSGRGETQYF. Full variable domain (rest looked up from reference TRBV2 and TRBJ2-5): EPEVTQTPSHQVTQMGQEVILRCVPISNHLYFYWYRQILGQKVEFLVSFYNNEISEKSEIFDDQFSVERPDGSNFTLKIRSTKLEDSAMYFCASSRTSGRGETQYFGPGTRLLVL.

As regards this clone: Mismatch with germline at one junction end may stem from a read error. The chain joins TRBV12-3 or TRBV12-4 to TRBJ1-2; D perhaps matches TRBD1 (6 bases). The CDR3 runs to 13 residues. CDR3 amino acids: CASRADSHYSYTF. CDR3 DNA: TGTGCCAGCAGGGCGGACAGCCACTATAGCTACACCTTC.

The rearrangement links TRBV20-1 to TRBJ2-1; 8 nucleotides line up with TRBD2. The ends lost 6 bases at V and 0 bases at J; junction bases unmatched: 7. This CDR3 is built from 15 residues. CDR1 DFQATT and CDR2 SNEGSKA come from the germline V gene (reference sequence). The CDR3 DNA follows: TGCAGTGCCAGTGTAGCGGGGCCCTCCTACAATGAGCAGTTCTTC. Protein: CSASVAGPSYNEQFF.

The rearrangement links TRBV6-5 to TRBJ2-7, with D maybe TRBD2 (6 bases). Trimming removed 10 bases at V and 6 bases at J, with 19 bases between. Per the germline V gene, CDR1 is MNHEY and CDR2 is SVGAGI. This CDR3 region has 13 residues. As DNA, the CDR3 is TGTGCCACCCTGGGGACTCGGTGGGCCGAGCAGTACTTC. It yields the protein CATLGTRWAEQYF.

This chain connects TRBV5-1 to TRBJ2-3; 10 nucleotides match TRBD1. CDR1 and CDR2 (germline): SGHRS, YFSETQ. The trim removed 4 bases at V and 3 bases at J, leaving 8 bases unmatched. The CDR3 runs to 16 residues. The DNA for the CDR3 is TGCGCCAGCAGCCCCTTTGGACAGGGGGAAACAGATACGCAGTATTTT. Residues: CASSPFGQGETDTQYF. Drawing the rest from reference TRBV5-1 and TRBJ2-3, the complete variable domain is KAGVTQTPRYLIKTRGQQVTLSCSPISGHRSVSWYQQTPGQGLQFLFEYFSETQRNKGNFPGRFSGRQFSNSRSEMNVSTLELGDSALYLCASSPFGQGETDTQYFGPGTRLTVL.

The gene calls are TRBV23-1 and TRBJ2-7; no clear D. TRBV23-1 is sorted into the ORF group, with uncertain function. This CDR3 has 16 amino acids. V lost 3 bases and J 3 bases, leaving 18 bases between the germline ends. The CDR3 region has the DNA TGCGCCAGCAGTCATCCTACCGCTAGAGCGCTCTACGAGCAGTACTTC. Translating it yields CASSHPTARALYEQYF.

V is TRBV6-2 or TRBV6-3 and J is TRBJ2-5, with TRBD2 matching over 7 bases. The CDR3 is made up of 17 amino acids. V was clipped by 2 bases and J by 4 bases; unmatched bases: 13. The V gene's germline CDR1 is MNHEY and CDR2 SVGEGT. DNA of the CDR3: TGTGCCAGCAGTTACCCGACCCGGGCGGGAGATTTAGAGACCCAGTACTTC. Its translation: CASSYPTRAGDLETQYF.

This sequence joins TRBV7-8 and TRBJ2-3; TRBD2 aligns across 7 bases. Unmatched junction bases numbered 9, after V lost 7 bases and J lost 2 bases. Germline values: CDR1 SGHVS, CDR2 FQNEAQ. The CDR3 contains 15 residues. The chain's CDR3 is CASISERGLTDTQYF. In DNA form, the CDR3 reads TGTGCCAGCATCTCGGAGCGGGGTCTCACAGATACGCAGTATTTT.

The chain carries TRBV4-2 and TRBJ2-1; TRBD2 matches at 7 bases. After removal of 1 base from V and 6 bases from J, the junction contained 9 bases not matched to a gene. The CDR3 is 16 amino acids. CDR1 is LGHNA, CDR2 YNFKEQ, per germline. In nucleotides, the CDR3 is TGTGCCAGCAGCCAAGGACGGGGGGAGACTATCAATGAGCAGTTCTTC. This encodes CASSQGRGETINEQFF.

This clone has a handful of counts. CDR3 DNA sequence: TGTGCCAGCAGCTGGGACAGCCAGAGGACTGAAGCTTTCTTT. Amino acids: CASSWDSQRTEAFF. The rearrangement joins TRBV5-4 to TRBJ1-1, with 7 bases matching TRBD1. With 3 bases clipped from V and 5 bases from J, the junction kept 7 bases outside the gene matches. Germline lookup yields CDR1 SGHNT and CDR2 YYREEE (reference sequence). The CDR3 sequence is 14 residues long.

CDR3 in DNA: TGTGCCACCCACGAAGAGGCACTGTCCTACGAGCAGTACTTC. It yields the protein CATHEEALSYEQYF. The chain employs TRBV6-5 and TRBJ2-7; D remains ambiguous. Germline V gene sequence: CDR1 MNHEY, CDR2 SVGAGI. This CDR3 comprises 14 residues. V was shortened by 10 bases and J by 1 base, with 17 bases between the two germline ends.

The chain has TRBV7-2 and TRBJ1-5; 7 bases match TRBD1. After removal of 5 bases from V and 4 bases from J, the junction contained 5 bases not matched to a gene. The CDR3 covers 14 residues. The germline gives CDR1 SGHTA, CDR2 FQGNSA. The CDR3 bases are TGTGCCAGCAGCCGGACAGGTTCGAATCAGCCCCAGCATTTT. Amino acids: CASSRTGSNQPQHF. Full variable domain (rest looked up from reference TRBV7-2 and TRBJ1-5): GAGVSQSPSNKVTEKGKDVELRCDPISGHTALYWYRQSLGQGLEFLIYFQGNSAPDKSGLPSDRFSAERTGGSVSTLTIQRTQQEDSAVYLCASSRTGSNQPQHFGDGTRLSIL.

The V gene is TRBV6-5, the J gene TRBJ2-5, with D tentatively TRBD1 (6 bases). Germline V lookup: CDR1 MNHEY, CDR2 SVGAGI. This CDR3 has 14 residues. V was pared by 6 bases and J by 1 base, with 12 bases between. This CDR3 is CASSVDSAQETQYF. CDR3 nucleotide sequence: TGTGCCAGCAGCGTGGACAGTGCCCAAGAGACCCAGTACTTC.

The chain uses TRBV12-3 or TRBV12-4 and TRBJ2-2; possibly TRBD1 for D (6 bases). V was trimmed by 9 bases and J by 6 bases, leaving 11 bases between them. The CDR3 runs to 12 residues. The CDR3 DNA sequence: TGTGCCAGTAGGGGGAGCGCCGGGGAGCTGTTTTTT. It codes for CASRGSAGELFF.

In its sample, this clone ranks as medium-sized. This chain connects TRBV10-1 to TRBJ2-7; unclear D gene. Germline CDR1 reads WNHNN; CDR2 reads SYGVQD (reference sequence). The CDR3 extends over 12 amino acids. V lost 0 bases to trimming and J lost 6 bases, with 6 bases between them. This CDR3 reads CASSESHSEQYF. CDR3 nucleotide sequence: TGCGCCAGCAGTGAGTCTCATAGCGAGCAGTACTTC.

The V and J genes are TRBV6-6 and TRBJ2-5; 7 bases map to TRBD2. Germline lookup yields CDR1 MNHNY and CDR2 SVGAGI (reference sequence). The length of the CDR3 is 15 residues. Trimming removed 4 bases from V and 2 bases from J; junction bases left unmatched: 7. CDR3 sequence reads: CASSWGGSGQETQYF. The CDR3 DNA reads TGTGCCAGCAGTTGGGGCGGGAGTGGGCAAGAGACCCAGTACTTC.

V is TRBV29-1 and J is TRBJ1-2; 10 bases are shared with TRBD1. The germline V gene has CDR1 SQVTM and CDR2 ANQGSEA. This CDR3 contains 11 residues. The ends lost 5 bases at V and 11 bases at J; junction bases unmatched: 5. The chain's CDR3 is CSVPQDRGYTF. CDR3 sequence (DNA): TGCAGCGTTCCACAGGACAGGGGGTACACCTTC. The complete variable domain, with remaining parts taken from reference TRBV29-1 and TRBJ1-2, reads SAVISQKPSRDICQRGTSLTIQCQVDSQVTMMFWYRQQPGQSLTLIATANQGSEATYESGFVIDKFPISRPNLTFSTLTVSNMSPEDSSIYLCSVPQDRGYTFGSGTRLTVV.